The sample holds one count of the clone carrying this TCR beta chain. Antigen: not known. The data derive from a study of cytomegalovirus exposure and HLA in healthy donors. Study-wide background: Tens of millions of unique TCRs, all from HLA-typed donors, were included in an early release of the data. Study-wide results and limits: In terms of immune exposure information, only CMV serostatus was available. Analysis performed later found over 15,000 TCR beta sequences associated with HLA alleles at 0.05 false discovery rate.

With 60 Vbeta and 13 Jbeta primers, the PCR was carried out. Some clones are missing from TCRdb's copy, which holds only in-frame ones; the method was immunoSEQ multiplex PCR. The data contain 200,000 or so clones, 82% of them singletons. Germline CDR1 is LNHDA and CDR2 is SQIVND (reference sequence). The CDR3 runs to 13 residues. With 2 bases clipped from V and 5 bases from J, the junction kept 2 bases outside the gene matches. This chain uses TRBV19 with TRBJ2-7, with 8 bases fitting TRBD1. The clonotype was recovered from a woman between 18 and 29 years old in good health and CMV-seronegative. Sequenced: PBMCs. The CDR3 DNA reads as TGTGCCAGTAGTATACAGGGGGCACACGAGCAGTACTTC. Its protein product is CASSIQGAHEQYF.